The 14 T cell receptor beta chains below were found in one sample sequenced in a study of beta chain features in type 1 diabetes. Study-level findings and limits: TCRB CDR3s were moderately but significantly shorter in Type 1 diabetes patients in all four CD4+ subsets.

These TCRs' antigens remain unknown. The whole isolated RNA underwent reverse transcription, so sequencing captured expressed TCRB transcripts. Assay used: immunoSEQ multiplex PCR; TCRdb lists only in-frame clones, some missing. The sample lists about 270,000 clones; roughly an eighth were seen once. The sample consisted of naive CD4+ T cells from blood. Receptor source: a young man with type 1 diabetes.

V gene TRBV2 combines with J gene TRBJ2-2; a possible D gene is TRBD2 (5 bases). Germline assignment: CDR1 SNHLY and CDR2 FYNNEI. The CDR3 length is 13 residues. Trimming removed 8 bases at V and 3 bases at J, with 10 bases between. The CDR3 DNA is TGTGCCAGCTCGAGGGTAGACACCGGGGAGCTGTTTTTT. Translation: CASSRVDTGELFF.

The chain's CDR3 is CASGLVQAGDGSNEQFF. CDR3 nucleotides: TGTGCTAGTGGTTTGGTACAGGCGGGAGACGGTAGCAATGAGCAGTTCTTC. The chain links TRBV12-5 to TRBJ2-1; 7 nucleotides agree with TRBD2. V lost 0 bases, J lost 6 bases, and 11 bases stayed unmatched. The CDR3 runs to 17 residues. CDR1 is LGHNT, CDR2 FRNRAP, per germline.

This clone has only a few counts. The rearrangement joins TRBV30 to TRBJ2-1, with 9 nucleotides matching TRBD1. Germline V gene sequence: CDR1 GTSNPN, CDR2 SVGIG (reference sequence). V dropped 2 bases and J dropped 2; count of bases not matched to a gene: 4. The CDR3 has 15 amino acids. The CDR3 reads CAWSTGTGTYNEQFF. The CDR3 DNA reads as TGTGCCTGGAGTACCGGGACAGGGACCTACAATGAGCAGTTCTTC.

This clone was seen a handful of times. The genes are TRBV5-4 and TRBJ2-3; D is uncertain. V shed 1 base and J shed 1 base, with 4 bases lying between them. This CDR3 spans 13 amino acids. The germline V gene has CDR1 SGHNT and CDR2 YYREEE (reference sequence). The CDR3 region is CASSLLGTDTQYF. CDR3 sequence (DNA): TGTGCCAGCAGCTTGTTAGGCACAGATACGCAGTATTTT.

This clone has only a few counts. This chain links TRBV7-9 with TRBJ2-6; 9 positions agree with TRBD1. CDR3 length: 16 amino acids. Trimming took 10 bases from V and 0 from J; bases not matched to a gene: 7. The germline gives CDR1 SEHNR, CDR2 FQNEAQ (reference sequence). The CDR3 nucleotides are TGTGCCATCTCGGGACAGGGTATCTCTGGGGCCAACGTCCTGACTTTC. It yields the protein CAISGQGISGANVLTF.

The table lists this clone with a few counts. This sequence joins TRBV7-3 and TRBJ2-2, with D possibly being TRBD1 (5 bases). The CDR3 extends over 15 amino acids. Trimming pared 5 bases from V and 6 bases from J, leaving 16 bases between. Per the germline V gene, CDR1 is SGHTA and CDR2 is FQGTGA. The CDR3 region has the DNA TGTGCCAGCAGCCCATACAGGTCTCGTCCCGGGGAGCTGTTTTTT. Translating it yields CASSPYRSRPGELFF.

This clone appeared a few times. The chain combines TRBV5-4 with TRBJ2-3, with 8 bases lining up with TRBD2. The germline V gene has CDR1 SGHNT and CDR2 YYREEE (reference sequence). CDR3 size: 17 residues. The V and J ends lost 6 bases and 5 bases, in that order; junction bases with no gene match: 17. The chain's CDR3 is CASTSPGGTSRRDTQYF. As DNA, the CDR3 is TGTGCCAGCACCTCCCCAGGCGGGACTAGTCGTAGAGATACGCAGTATTTT.

The chain joins TRBV5-1 to TRBJ2-5; D may be TRBD2 (6 bases). This CDR3 region has 15 residues. Looked up from germline, CDR1 is SGHRS and CDR2 is YFSETQ. The ends were cut back, 8 bases at V and 4 bases at J, with 21 bases in the middle. CDR3 nucleotide sequence: TGCGCCAGTCGGGACTCAGCAGGAGTGACAGAGACCCAGTACTTC. This codes for CASRDSAGVTETQYF.

The chain uses TRBV9 and TRBJ2-2, with a tentative D call TRBD2 (5 bases). The V gene lost 0 bases and the J gene lost 4 bases, with 13 bases spanning the gap. CDR1 and CDR2 from the germline V gene are SGDLS and YYNGEE. This CDR3 contains 16 residues. The CDR3 reads CASSVGVGVGTGELFF. The CDR3 coding sequence is TGTGCCAGCAGCGTAGGAGTGGGAGTAGGCACCGGGGAGCTGTTTTTT.

The sample holds a few counts of this clone. V is TRBV11-1 and J is TRBJ1-5, with D unclear. Trimming took 3 bases from V and 5 from J, leaving 8 bases between them. This CDR3 has 13 amino acids. The germline CDR1 and CDR2 sequences are SGHAT and FQDESV (reference sequence). CDR3 sequence: CASSLGQDQPQHF. CDR3 sequence (DNA): TGTGCCAGCAGCTTGGGCCAGGATCAGCCCCAGCATTTT.

This clone came up many times. This chain uses TRBV29-1 with TRBJ2-3; D might be TRBD2 (5 bases). CDR3 length equals 13 residues. V was trimmed by 6 bases and J by 2 bases, leaving 12 bases between them. The germline gives CDR1 SQVTM, CDR2 ANQGSEA. CDR3 DNA: TGCAGCGTGACCGGACTTACCACAGATACGCAGTATTTT. Amino acids: CSVTGLTTDTQYF.

The table lists this clone with a few counts. In DNA, the CDR3 is TGTGCCAGTAAATCCCTAGAGACCCAGGGGGAGACCCAGTACTTC. It codes for CASKSLETQGETQYF. The gene calls are TRBV25-1 and TRBJ2-5, with D possibly TRBD1 on 6 matching bases. Germline V gives CDR1 MGHDK, CDR2 SYGVNS. The V end lost 9 bases, the J end lost 5 bases, and 22 bases lay between the germline ends. The CDR3 has 15 residues.

The rearrangement uses TRBV5-1 and TRBJ2-1; 14 bases fit TRBD2. The germline V gene has CDR1 SGHRS and CDR2 YFSETQ. V was pared by 3 bases and J by 10 bases, with 12 bases of the junction left unmatched. The CDR3 is 17 residues long. This chain's CDR3 is CASSWASGTSGSVEQFF. The CDR3 region has the DNA TGCGCCAGCAGCTGGGCCTCCGGGACTAGCGGGAGCGTCGAGCAGTTCTTC.

The chain recombines TRBV9 with TRBJ2-7, with D perhaps matching TRBD1 (5 bases). Germline CDR1 SGDLS, CDR2 YYNGEE. V gave up 0 bases and J gave up 3 bases, with 10 bases separating them. The CDR3 runs 14 residues. DNA of the CDR3: TGTGCCAGCAGCGTAGGGCAGGGTGTCTACGAGCAGTACTTC. Its protein is CASSVGQGVYEQYF.